This T cell receptor beta chain was found in a study of blood T cell repertoires in COVID-19. Across the whole study: The United States, Italy and Spain provided the acute and convalescent COVID-19 samples. T cells, B-cell-depleted T cells, or PBMCs supplied cDNA or gDNA.

Per the study methods: It was from reference gene primer amplification that nucleated cell counts were estimated. Sequencing was performed with immunoSEQ multiplex PCR; in TCRdb, only in-frame clones are kept and a portion is missing. D and trimming were read from the DNA, whereas the V and J calls and clone size are those reported in that table. The repertoire holds over 14,000 clones, around 88% seen once, with about 9% in the top ten. The CDR3 consists of 19 residues. Germline CDR1 and CDR2: SGHRS and YFSETQ. Unmatched junction bases numbered 17, after V lost 4 bases and J lost 1 base. The sample was peripheral blood. The source is a human donor in a cohort sampled during active COVID-19. The V and J genes are TRBV5-1 and TRBJ2-5; 9 nucleotides align to TRBD1. The DNA of the CDR3 is TGCGCCAGCAGCCTCACCCCGTCAGCGGACAGGGGAACCCAAGAGACCCAGTACTTC. This codes for CASSLTPSADRGTQETQYF.